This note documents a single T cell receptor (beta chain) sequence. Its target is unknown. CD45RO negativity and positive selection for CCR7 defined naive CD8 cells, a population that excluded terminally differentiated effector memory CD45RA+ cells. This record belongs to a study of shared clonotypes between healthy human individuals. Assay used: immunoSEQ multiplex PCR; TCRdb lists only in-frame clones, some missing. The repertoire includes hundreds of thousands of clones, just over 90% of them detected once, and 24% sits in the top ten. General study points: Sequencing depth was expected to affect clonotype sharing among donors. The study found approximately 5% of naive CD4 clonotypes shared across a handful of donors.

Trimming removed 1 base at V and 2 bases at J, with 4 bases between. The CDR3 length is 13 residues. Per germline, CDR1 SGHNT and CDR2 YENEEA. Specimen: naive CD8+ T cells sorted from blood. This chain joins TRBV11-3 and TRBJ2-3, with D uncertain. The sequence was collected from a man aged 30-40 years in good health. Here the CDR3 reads CASSLADTDTQYF. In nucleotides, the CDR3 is TGTGCCAGCAGCTTAGCGGACACAGATACGCAGTATTTT.